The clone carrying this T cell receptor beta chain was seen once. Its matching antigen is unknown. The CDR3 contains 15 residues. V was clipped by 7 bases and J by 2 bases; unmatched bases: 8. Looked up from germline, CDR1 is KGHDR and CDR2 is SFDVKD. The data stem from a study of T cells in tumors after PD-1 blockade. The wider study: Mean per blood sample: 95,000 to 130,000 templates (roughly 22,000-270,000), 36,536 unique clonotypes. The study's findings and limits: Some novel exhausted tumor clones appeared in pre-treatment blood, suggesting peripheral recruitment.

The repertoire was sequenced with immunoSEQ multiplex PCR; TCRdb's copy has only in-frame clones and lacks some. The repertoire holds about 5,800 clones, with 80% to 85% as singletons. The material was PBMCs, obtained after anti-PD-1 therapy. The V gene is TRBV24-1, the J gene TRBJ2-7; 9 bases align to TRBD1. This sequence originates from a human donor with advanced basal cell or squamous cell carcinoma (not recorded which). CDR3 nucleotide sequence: TGTGCCACCAGAAGACCGGGACAGGGCGCCTACGAGCAGTACTTC. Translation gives CATRRPGQGAYEQYF.